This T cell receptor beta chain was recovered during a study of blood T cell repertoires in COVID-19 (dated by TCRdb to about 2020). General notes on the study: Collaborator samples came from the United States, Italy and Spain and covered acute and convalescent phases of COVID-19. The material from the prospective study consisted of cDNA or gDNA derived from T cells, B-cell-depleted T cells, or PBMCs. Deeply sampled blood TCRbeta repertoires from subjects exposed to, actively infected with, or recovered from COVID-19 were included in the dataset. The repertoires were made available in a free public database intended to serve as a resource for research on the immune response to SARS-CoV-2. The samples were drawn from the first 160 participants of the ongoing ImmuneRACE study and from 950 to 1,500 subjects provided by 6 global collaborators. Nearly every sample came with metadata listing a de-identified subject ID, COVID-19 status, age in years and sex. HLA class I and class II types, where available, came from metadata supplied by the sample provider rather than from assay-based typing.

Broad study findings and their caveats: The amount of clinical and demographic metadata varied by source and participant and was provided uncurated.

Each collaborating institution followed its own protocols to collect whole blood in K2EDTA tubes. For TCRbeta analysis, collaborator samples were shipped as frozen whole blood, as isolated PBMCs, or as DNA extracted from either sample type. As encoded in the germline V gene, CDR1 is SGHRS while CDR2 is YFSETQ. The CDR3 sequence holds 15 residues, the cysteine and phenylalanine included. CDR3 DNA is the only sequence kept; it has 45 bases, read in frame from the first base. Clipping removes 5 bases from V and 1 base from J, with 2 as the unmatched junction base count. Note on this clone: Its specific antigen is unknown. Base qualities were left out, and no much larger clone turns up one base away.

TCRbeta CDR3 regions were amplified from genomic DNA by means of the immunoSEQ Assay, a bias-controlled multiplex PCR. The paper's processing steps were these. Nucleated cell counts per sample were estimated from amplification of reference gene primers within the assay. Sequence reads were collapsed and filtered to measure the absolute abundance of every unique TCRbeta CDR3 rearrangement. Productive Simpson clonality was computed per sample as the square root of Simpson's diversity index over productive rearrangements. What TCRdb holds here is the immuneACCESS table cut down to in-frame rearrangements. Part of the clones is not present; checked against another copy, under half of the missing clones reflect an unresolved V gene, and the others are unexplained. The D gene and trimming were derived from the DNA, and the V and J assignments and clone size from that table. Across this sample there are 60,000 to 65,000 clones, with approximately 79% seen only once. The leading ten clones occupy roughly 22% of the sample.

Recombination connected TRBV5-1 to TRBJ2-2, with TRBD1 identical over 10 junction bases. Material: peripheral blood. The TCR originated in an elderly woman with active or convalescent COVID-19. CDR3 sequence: CASRWTGGNTGELFF. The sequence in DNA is TGCGCCAGCAGGTGGACAGGGGGGAACACCGGGGAGCTGTTTTTT.